This is a list of T cell receptor beta chains from one sample in a study of regulatory T cells in long-lasting Graves disease. One entry per CDR3 protein, called by TCRdb with MiXCR from the reads. Seen here are more than 850 distinct CDR3 sequences, around two thirds observed once, and the top ten hold over 8.5%. The source was peripheral blood mononuclear cells (PBMCs), collected with antithyroid drug treatment, in newly diagnosed or persistent Graves disease (not recorded which). These receptors all come from a middle-aged woman with Graves disease. CDR3s include the opening cysteine and the closing phenylalanine or tryptophan. A D gene is named only where the DNA matches it firmly. Clone size is stated in some rows and not others, as once, few, many or a class when expanded.

v_call	d_call	clone_size	j_call	cdr3_aa	cdr3_nt
TRBV27	NA	NA	TRBJ2-7	CASSWAATDPLDEQYF	TGTGCCAGCAGTTGGGCCGCGACAGATCCTTTGGACGAGCAGTACTTC
TRBV18	TRBD1	few	TRBJ1-5	CASSLDRGGQPQHF	TGTGCCAGCTCACTAGACAGGGGAGGCCAGCCCCAGCATTTT
TRBV5-4	TRBD1	few	TRBJ1-1	CASSLQGLDTEAFF	TGTGCCAGCAGCTTACAGGGGTTGGACACTGAAGCTTTCTTT
TRBV5-1	NA	NA	TRBJ1-1	CASRQVGMNTEAFF	TGCGCCAGCAGGCAGGTAGGCATGAACACTGAAGCTTTCTTT
TRBV6-2/TRBV6-3	TRBD1	few	TRBJ2-1	CASSYSETGGVGNEQFF	TGTGCCAGCAGTTACTCCGAGACAGGGGGCGTTGGGAATGAGCAGTTCTTC
TRBV6-1	TRBD1	NA	TRBJ1-2	CASRTGAGGYTF	TGTGCCAGCAGAACAGGGGCGGGGGGCTACACCTTC
TRBV12-3/TRBV12-4	NA	once	TRBJ1-3	CASSRIRGNTIYF	TGTGCCAGCAGCCGGATCCGGGGAAACACCATATATTTT
TRBV6-1	TRBD2	NA	TRBJ2-1	CASSPSGSSYNEQFF	TGTGCCAGCAGCCCTAGCGGGAGTTCCTACAATGAGCAGTTCTTC
TRBV12-3/TRBV12-4	NA	few	TRBJ2-5	CASSLKAYQETQYF	TGTGCCAGCAGTTTGAAAGCGTACCAAGAGACCCAGTACTTC
TRBV5-1	NA	NA	TRBJ2-7	CASSLAPTNAYEQYF	TGCGCCAGCAGCTTGGCCCCGACTAACGCCTACGAGCAGTACTTC
TRBV7-6	NA	NA	TRBJ2-1	CASSPGYNEQFF	TGTGCCAGCAGTCCCGGGTACAATGAGCAGTTCTTC
TRBV7-2	TRBD2	NA	TRBJ2-5	CASSLGAGLAQETQYF	TGTGCCAGCAGCTTAGGGGCTGGACTAGCGCAAGAGACCCAGTACTTC
TRBV2	NA	few	TRBJ1-1	CASSIATPGDTEAFF	TGTGCCAGCAGTATAGCGACCCCAGGGGACACTGAAGCTTTCTTT
TRBV3-1	TRBD1	NA	TRBJ2-7	CAGSPRDRVSYEQYF	TGTGCCGGCAGCCCAAGGGACAGGGTCTCCTACGAGCAGTACTTC
TRBV7-3	TRBD2	NA	TRBJ2-7	CASSSTAAGGRSYEQYF	TGTGCCAGCAGCTCCACAGCAGCGGGAGGGAGATCCTACGAGCAGTACTTC
TRBV3-1	NA	once	TRBJ1-2	CASSQGGYDGYTF	TGTGCCAGCAGCCAAGGGGGTTATGATGGCTACACCTTC
TRBV10-2	NA	NA	TRBJ1-1	CASTELGGGAEAFF	TGCGCCAGCACTGAGTTGGGGGGCGGCGCTGAAGCTTTCTTT